This T cell receptor beta chain was captured by sequencing in a study of T cells in Graves' hyperthyroidism and ophthalmopathy. In germline, CDR1 is SNHLY, CDR2 FYNNEI. V was shortened by 11 bases and J by 7 bases, with 17 bases between the two germline ends. The CDR3 is 12 amino acids. What was amplified from RNA transcripts were TCR beta CDR3 regions. The TCR CDR3 first-round RT-PCR relied on the HTBI primer set. TCRdb called the multiplex PCR reads again in MiXCR, with one record for every CDR3 protein. The sample has around 420,000 distinct CDR3 sequences; approximately 14% are singletons. The rearrangement uses TRBV2 and TRBJ2-5, with TRBD2 as a possible D gene (6 bases). The sequence came from a woman between 18 and 29 years old with Graves' hyperthyroidism. The specimen sequenced was blood. CDR3 amino acids: CALTGAGRTQYF. CDR3 in DNA: TGTGCCCTTACCGGGGCGGGGAGGACCCAGTACTTC.